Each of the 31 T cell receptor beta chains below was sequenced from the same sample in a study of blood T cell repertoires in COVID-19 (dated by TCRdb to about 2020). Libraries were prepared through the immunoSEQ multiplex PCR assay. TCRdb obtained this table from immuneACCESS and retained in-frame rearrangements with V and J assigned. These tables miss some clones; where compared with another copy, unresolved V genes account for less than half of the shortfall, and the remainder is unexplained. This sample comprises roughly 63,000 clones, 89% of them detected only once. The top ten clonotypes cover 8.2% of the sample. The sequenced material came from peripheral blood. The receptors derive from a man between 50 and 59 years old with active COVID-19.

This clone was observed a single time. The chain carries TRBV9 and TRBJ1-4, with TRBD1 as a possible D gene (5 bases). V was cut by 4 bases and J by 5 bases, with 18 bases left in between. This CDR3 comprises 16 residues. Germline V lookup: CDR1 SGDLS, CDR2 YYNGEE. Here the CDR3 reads CASSSSSGRENEKLFF. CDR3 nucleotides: TGTGCCAGCAGCTCCTCATCAGGGAGGGAAAATGAAAAACTGTTTTTT. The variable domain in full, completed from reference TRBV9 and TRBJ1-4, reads DSGVTQTPKHLITATGQRVTLRCSPRSGDLSVYWYQQSLDQGLQFLIQYYNGEERAKGNILERFSAQQFPDLHSELNLSSLELGDSALYFCASSSSSGRENEKLFFGSGTQLSVL.

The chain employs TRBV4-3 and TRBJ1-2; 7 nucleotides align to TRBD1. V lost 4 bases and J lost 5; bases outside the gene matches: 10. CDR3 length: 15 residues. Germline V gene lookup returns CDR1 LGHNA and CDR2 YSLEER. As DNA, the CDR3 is TGCGCCAGCAGCCGGAGGACAGGCGAACTTTATGGCTACACCTTC. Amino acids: CASSRRTGELYGYTF.

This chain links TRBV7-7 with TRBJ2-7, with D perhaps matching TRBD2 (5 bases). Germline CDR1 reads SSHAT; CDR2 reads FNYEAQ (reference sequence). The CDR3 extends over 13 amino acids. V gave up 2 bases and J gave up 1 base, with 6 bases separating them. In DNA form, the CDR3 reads TGTGCCAGCAGCTTACGGGGATCCTACGAGCAGTACTTC. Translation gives CASSLRGSYEQYF.

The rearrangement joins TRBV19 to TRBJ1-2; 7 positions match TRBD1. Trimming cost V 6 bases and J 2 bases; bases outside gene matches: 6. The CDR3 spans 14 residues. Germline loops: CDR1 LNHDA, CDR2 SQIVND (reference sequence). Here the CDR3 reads CASSQGQRNYGYTF. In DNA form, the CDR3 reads TGTGCCAGTAGCCAGGGACAGCGAAACTATGGCTACACCTTC.

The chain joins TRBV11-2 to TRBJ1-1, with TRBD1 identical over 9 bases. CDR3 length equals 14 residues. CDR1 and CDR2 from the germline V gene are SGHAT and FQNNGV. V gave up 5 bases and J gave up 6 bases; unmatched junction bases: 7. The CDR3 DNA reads TGTGCCAGCAGCGCAGGACAGGGGCTCGCTGAAGCTTTCTTT. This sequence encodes CASSAGQGLAEAFF.

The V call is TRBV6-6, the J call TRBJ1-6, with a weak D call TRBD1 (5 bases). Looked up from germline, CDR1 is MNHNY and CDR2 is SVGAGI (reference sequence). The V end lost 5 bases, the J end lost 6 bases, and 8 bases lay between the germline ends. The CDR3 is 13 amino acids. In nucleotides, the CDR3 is TGTGCCAGCAGTGGACAAATTAATTCACCCCTCCACTTT. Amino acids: CASSGQINSPLHF.

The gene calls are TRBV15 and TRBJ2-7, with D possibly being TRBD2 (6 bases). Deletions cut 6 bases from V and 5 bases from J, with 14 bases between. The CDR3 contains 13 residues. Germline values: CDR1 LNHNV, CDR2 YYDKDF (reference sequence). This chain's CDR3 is CATRGLGGNEQYF. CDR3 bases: TGTGCCACCAGAGGGCTGGGGGGTAACGAGCAGTACTTC.

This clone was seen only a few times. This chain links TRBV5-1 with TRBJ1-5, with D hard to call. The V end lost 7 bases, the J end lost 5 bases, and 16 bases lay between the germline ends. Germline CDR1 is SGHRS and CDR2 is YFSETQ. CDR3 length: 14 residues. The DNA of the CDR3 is TGCGCCAGCTCGGAAACAGACCCAGATCAGCCCCAGCATTTT. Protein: CASSETDPDQPQHF.

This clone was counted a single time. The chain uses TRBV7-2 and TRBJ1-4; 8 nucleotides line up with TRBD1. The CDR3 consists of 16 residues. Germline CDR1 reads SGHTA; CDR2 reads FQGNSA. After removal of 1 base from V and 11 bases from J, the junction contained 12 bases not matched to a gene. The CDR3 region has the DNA TGTGCCAGCAGCTTAGGGGTGGCAGGGGGCTTACGGAAACTGTTTTTT. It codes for CASSLGVAGGLRKLFF.

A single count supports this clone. The CDR3, as DNA: TGTGCCAGCAGTCGGGACAGGCAAATTATTTCCTATGGCTACACCTTC. As protein: CASSRDRQIISYGYTF. The V and J genes are TRBV6-6 and TRBJ1-2; the match to TRBD1 covers 8 bases. Per the germline V gene, CDR1 is MNHNY and CDR2 is SVGAGI (reference sequence). This CDR3 comprises 16 residues. Trimming removed 5 bases from V and 4 bases from J; junction bases left unmatched: 12.

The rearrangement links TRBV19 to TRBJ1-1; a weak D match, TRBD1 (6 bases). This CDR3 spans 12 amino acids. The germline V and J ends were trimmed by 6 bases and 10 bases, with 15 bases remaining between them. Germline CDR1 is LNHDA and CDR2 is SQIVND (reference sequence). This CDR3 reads CASSTRQAGAFF. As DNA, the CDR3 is TGTGCCAGTAGCACAAGACAGGCTGGAGCTTTCTTT.

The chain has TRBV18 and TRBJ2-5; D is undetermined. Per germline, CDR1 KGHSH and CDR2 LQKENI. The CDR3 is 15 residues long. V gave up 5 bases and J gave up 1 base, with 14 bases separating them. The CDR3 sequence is CASSTTGPPQETQYF. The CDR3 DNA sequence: TGTGCCAGCTCAACAACGGGTCCCCCCCAAGAGACCCAGTACTTC.

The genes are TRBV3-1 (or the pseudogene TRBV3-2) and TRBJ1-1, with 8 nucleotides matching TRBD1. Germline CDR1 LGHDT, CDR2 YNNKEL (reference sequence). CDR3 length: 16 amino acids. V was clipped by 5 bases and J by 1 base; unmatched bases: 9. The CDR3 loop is CASSSVPGTGNTEAFF. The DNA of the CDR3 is TGTGCCAGCAGCAGTGTACCCGGGACAGGGAACACTGAAGCTTTCTTT.

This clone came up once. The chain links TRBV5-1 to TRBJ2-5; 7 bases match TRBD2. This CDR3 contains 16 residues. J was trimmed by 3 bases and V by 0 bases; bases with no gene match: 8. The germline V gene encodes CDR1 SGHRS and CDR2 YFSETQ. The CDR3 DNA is TGCGCCAGCAGCTTGGTCGGGGGGATCTCAGAAGAGACCCAGTACTTC. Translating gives CASSLVGGISEETQYF.

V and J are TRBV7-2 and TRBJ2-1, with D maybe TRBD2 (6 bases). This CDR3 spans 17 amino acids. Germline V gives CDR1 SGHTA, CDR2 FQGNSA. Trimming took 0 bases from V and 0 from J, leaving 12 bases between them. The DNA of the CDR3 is TGTGCCAGCAGCTTAGCGGCTAGCGATAGCTCCTACAATGAGCAGTTCTTC. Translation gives CASSLAASDSSYNEQFF.

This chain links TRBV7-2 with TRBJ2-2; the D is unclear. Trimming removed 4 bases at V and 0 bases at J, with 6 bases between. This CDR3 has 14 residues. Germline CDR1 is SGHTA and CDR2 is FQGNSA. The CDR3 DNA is TGTGCCAGCAGCTCCCAGACGAACACCGGGGAGCTGTTTTTT. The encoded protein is CASSSQTNTGELFF.

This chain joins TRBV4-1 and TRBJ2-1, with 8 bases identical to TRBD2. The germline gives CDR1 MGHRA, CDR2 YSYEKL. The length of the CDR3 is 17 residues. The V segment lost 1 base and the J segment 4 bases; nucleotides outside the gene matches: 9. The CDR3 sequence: CASSQAPRGGRYNEQFF. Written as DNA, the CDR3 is TGCGCCAGCAGCCAAGCGCCCCGGGGGGGCCGTTACAATGAGCAGTTCTTC.

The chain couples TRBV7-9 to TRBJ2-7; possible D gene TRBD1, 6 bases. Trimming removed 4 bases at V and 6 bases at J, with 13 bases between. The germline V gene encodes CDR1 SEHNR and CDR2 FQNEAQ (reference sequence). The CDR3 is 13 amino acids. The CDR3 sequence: CASSSSGHGEQYF. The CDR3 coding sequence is TGTGCCAGCAGCTCTTCGGGACATGGCGAGCAGTACTTC.

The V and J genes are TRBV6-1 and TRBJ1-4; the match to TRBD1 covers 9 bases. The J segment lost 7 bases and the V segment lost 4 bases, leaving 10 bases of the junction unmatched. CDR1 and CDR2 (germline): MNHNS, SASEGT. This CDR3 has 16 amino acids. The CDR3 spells CASSVRFRQGGEKLFF. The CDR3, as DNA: TGTGCCAGCAGTGTCCGTTTCCGACAGGGGGGTGAAAAACTGTTTTTT.

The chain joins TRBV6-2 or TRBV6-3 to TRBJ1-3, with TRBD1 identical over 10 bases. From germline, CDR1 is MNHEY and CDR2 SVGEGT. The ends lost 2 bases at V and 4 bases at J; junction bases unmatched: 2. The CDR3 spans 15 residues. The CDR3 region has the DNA TGTGCCAGCAGTTACGACAGGGGGCGCGGAAACACCATATATTTT. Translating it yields CASSYDRGRGNTIYF.

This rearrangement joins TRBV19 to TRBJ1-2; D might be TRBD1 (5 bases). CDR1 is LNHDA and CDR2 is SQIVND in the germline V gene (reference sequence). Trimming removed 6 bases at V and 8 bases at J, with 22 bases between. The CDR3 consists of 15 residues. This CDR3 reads CASRTINHFQGGYTF. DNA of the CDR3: TGTGCCAGTAGAACGATTAATCACTTTCAGGGAGGCTACACCTTC.

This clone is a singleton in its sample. The CDR3 sequence is CASQGYNEQYF. The CDR3 coding sequence is TGTGCCAGCCAGGGGTACAACGAGCAGTACTTC. This chain connects TRBV12-3 or TRBV12-4 to TRBJ2-7; a weak D match, TRBD1 (6 bases). This CDR3 region has 11 residues. V shed 8 bases and J shed 5 bases, with 10 bases lying between them.

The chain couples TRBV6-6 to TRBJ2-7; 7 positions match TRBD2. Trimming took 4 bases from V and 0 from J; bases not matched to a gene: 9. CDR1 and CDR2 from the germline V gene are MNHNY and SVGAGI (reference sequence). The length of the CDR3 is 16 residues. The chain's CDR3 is CASSFASGEVSYEQYF. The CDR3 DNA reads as TGTGCCAGCAGTTTTGCTAGCGGAGAAGTCTCCTACGAGCAGTACTTC.

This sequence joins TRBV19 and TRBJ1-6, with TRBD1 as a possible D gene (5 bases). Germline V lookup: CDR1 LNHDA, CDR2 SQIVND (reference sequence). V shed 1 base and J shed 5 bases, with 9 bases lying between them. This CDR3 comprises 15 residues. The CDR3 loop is CASSIAPGDNSPLHF. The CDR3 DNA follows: TGTGCCAGTAGTATAGCGCCGGGGGATAATTCACCCCTCCACTTT.

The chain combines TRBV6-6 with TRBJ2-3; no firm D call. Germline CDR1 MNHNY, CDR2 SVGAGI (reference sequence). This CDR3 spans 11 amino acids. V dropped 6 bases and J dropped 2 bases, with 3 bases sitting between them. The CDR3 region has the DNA TGTGCCAGCAGCAACACAGATACGCAGTATTTT. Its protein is CASSNTDTQYF.

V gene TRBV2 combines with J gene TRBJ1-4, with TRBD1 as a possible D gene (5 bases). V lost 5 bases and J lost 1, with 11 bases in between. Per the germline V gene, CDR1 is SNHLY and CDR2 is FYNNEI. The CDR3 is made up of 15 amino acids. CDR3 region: CASSLGGGTNEKLFF. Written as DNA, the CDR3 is TGTGCCAGCAGTCTTGGCGGGGGAACTAATGAAAAACTGTTTTTT. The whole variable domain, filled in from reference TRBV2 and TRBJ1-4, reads EPEVTQTPSHQVTQMGQEVILRCVPISNHLYFYWYRQILGQKVEFLVSFYNNEISEKSEIFDDQFSVERPDGSNFTLKIRSTKLEDSAMYFCASSLGGGTNEKLFFGSGTQLSVL.

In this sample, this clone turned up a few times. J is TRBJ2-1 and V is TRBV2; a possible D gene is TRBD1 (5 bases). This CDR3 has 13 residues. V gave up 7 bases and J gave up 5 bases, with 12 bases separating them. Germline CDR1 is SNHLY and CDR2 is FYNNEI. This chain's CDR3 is CASTPRQNNEQFF. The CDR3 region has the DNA TGTGCCAGCACCCCGAGACAGAACAATGAGCAGTTCTTC.

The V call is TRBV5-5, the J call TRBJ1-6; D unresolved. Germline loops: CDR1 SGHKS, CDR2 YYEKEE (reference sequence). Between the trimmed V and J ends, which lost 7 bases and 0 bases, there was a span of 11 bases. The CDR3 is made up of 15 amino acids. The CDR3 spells CASDIDSSYNSPLHF. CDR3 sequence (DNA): TGTGCCAGCGACATCGATAGCTCCTATAATTCACCCCTCCACTTT.

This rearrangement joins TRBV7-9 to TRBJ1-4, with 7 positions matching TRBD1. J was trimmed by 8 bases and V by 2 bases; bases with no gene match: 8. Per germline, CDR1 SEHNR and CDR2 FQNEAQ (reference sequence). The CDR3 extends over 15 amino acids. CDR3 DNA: TGTGCCAGCAGCTTACCGGGACAGACTTTCGAAAAACTGTTTTTT. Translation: CASSLPGQTFEKLFF. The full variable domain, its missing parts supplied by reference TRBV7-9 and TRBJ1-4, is DTGVSQNPRHKITKRGQNVTFRCDPISEHNRLYWYRQTLGQGPEFLTYFQNEAQLEKSRLLSDRFSAERPKGSFSTLEIQRTEQGDSAMYLCASSLPGQTFEKLFFGSGTQLSVL.

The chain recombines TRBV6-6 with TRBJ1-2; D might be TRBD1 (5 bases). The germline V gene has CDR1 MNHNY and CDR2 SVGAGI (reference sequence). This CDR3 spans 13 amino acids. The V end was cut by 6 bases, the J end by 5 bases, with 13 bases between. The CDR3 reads CASRSGTPYGYTF. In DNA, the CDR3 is TGTGCCAGCAGGTCCGGGACTCCTTATGGCTACACCTTC.

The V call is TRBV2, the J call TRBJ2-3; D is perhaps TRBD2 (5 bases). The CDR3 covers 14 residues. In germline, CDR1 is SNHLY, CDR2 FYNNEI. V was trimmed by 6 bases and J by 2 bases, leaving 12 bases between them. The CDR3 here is CASSQAAYTDTQYF. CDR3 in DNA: TGTGCCAGCAGCCAAGCGGCCTACACAGATACGCAGTATTTT.